These 21 T cell receptor beta chains were all obtained from the same sample, sequenced in a study of cytomegalovirus exposure and HLA in healthy donors. A multiplex PCR was run with 60 Vbeta primers and 13 Jbeta primers. The repertoire was sequenced with immunoSEQ multiplex PCR; TCRdb's copy has only in-frame clones and lacks some. The sample shows more than 75,000 clones, over 70% of them seen only once. Sequencing was done on a sample of PBMCs. These receptors were collected from a man aged 35 to 55 in good health and CMV-seropositive.

The gene calls are TRBV27 and TRBJ2-3, with 11 nucleotides matching TRBD2. This CDR3 spans 15 amino acids. Trimming took 5 bases from V and 4 from J; bases not matched to a gene: 5. Germline CDR1 and CDR2: MNHEY and SMNVEV (reference sequence). DNA of the CDR3: TGTGCCAGCAGTCTTAGCGGGAGGGTGGCAGATACGCAGTATTTT. Amino acid sequence: CASSLSGRVADTQYF.

This chain uses TRBV29-1 with TRBJ2-1; 12 bases agree with TRBD2. V gave up 7 bases and J gave up 8 bases; unmatched junction bases: 12. The CDR3 extends over 15 amino acids. CDR1 and CDR2 (germline): SQVTM, ANQGSEA. For the CDR3, the DNA is TGCAGCGCCTTCGGACTAGCGGGGAGCTCGGATGAGCAGTTCTTC. It encodes CSAFGLAGSSDEQFF.

This chain connects TRBV11-2 to TRBJ1-1; no clear D. The CDR3 runs to 13 residues. The germline V gene has CDR1 SGHAT and CDR2 FQNNGV. Deletions cut 3 bases from V and 4 bases from J, with 9 bases between. Written as DNA, the CDR3 is TGTGCCAGCAGCTTTCGGGGAACCACTGAAGCTTTCTTT. Translating it yields CASSFRGTTEAFF.

This clone was recorded only once. The chain is built from TRBV7-9 and TRBJ1-1, with TRBD1 matching 9 bases. Germline CDR1 SEHNR, CDR2 FQNEAQ (reference sequence). CDR3 length: 13 residues. Unmatched junction bases numbered 4, after V lost 5 bases and J lost 6 bases. DNA of the CDR3: TGTGCCAGCAGCAGTCGACAGGGGGCTGAAGCTTTCTTT. As protein: CASSSRQGAEAFF.

The chain employs TRBV5-4 and TRBJ1-1, with 7 bases matching TRBD1. CDR3 length equals 15 residues. CDR1 and CDR2 from the germline V gene are SGHNT and YYREEE (reference sequence). V was clipped by 5 bases and J by 0 bases; unmatched bases: 7. CDR3 residues: CASRRNRGLNTEAFF. The CDR3 nucleotides are TGTGCCAGCAGGCGTAACAGGGGCCTGAACACTGAAGCTTTCTTT. Full variable domain (rest looked up from reference TRBV5-4 and TRBJ1-1): ETGVTQSPTHLIKTRGQQVTLRCSSQSGHNTVSWYQQALGQGPQFIFQYYREEENGRGNFPPRFSGLQFPNYSSELNVNALELDDSALYLCASRRNRGLNTEAFFGQGTRLTVV.

This clone has only one observation. This chain connects TRBV7-8 to TRBJ2-3, with TRBD2 identical over 7 bases. CDR3 size: 19 residues. Germline CDR1 is SGHVS and CDR2 is FQNEAQ. After removal of 5 bases from V and 0 bases from J, the junction contained 17 bases not matched to a gene. The CDR3 here is CASSGRTRLNVSSTDTQYF. The CDR3 bases are TGTGCCAGCAGCGGGCGGACTAGACTGAATGTATCTAGCACAGATACGCAGTATTTT.

The chain couples TRBV10-1 to TRBJ2-1; D gene ambiguous. The V gene lost 4 bases and the J gene lost 4 bases, with 2 bases spanning the gap. Per the germline V gene, CDR1 is WNHNN and CDR2 is SYGVQD (reference sequence). This CDR3 is built from 11 residues. CDR3 sequence: CASSAYNEQFF. The CDR3 bases are TGCGCCAGCAGTGCTTACAATGAGCAGTTCTTC.

The chain joins TRBV7-9 to TRBJ2-7; 8 bases fit TRBD1. CDR3 size: 13 residues. The germline gives CDR1 SEHNR, CDR2 FQNEAQ (reference sequence). After removal of 5 bases from V and 5 bases from J, the junction contained 5 bases not matched to a gene. The CDR3 region is CASSRTGWDEQYF. The CDR3 nucleotides are TGTGCCAGCAGCCGGACAGGGTGGGACGAGCAGTACTTC.

The chain is built from TRBV7-2 and TRBJ1-2; D is undetermined. V was trimmed by 3 bases and J by 8 bases, leaving 10 bases between them. CDR1 is SGHTA, CDR2 FQGNSA, per germline. The CDR3 is 12 residues long. The DNA for the CDR3 is TGTGCCAGCAGCTTCCTGGCCGGGGGCTACACCTTC. Translated, it gives CASSFLAGGYTF.

The rearrangement links TRBV5-1 to TRBJ2-1; D is unresolved. The CDR3 runs 12 residues. Germline V gene data show CDR1 as SGHRS and CDR2 as YFSETQ. The V end lost 4 bases, the J end lost 4 bases, and 6 bases lay between the germline ends. CDR3 sequence: CASSISYNEQFF. In DNA, the CDR3 is TGCGCCAGCAGCATCTCGTACAATGAGCAGTTCTTC. The full variable domain, with the rest looked up from reference TRBV5-1 and TRBJ2-1, is KAGVTQTPRYLIKTRGQQVTLSCSPISGHRSVSWYQQTPGQGLQFLFEYFSETQRNKGNFPGRFSGRQFSNSRSEMNVSTLELGDSALYLCASSISYNEQFFGPGTRLTVL.

This chain connects TRBV18 to TRBJ2-3; tentatively, D is TRBD1 (6 bases). Trimming removed 1 base at V and 1 base at J, with 12 bases between. The length of the CDR3 is 16 residues. CDR1 and CDR2 from the germline V gene are KGHSH and LQKENI. In nucleotides, the CDR3 is TGTGCCAGCTCACCACGCAGCAGGGGACGCACAGATACGCAGTATTTT. It encodes CASSPRSRGRTDTQYF.

The chain combines TRBV18 with TRBJ2-3; TRBD2 is a possible D gene (5 bases). Germline CDR1 KGHSH, CDR2 LQKENI. There are 14 residues in the CDR3. Trimming removed 3 bases from V and 5 bases from J, with 12 bases in between. The CDR3 nucleotides are TGTGCCAGCTCACCGCCAACGAGGGAAGATACGCAGTATTTT. Its translation: CASSPPTREDTQYF.

The genes are TRBV2 and TRBJ1-5; TRBD1 matches 7 bases. With V trimmed by 6 bases and J by 6 bases, 8 bases remained unmatched. CDR1 and CDR2 (germline): SNHLY, FYNNEI. The CDR3 runs 14 residues. The CDR3 coding sequence is TGTGCCAGCAGGGGGGACAGCTCAACTCAGCCCCAGCATTTT. Translating it yields CASRGDSSTQPQHF.

The V call is TRBV7-6, the J call TRBJ2-2; 12 positions match TRBD2. Germline trimming cut 5 bases from V and 8 bases from J; bases unmatched to any gene: 9. The germline V gene encodes CDR1 SGHVS and CDR2 FNYEAQ. CDR3 length: 16 amino acids. The CDR3 coding sequence is TGTGCCAGCAGCCTTGCTAGCGGGAGGGCATCGGGGGAGCTGTTTTTT. As protein: CASSLASGRASGELFF.

The chain recombines TRBV9 with TRBJ2-7; TRBD2 aligns across 14 bases. Trimming took 4 bases from V and 3 from J; bases not matched to a gene: 9. Germline loops: CDR1 SGDLS, CDR2 YYNGEE. The CDR3 extends over 17 amino acids. DNA of the CDR3: TGTGCCAGCAGCCCCGGGACTAGCGGGAGCTCGGTCTACGAGCAGTACTTC. Its protein product is CASSPGTSGSSVYEQYF.

The rearrangement uses TRBV11-2 and TRBJ1-5, with 8 positions matching TRBD1. CDR1 is SGHAT and CDR2 is FQNNGV in the germline V gene. The V segment lost 5 bases and the J segment 6 bases; nucleotides outside the gene matches: 12. The CDR3 consists of 16 residues. CDR3 DNA: TGTGCCAGCAGCCGGGGGACAGGTGGGACCCGTCAGCCCCAGCATTTT. This sequence encodes CASSRGTGGTRQPQHF.

In this sample, this clone turned up many times. V is TRBV6-5 and J is TRBJ1-4; D perhaps matches TRBD1 (5 bases). Between the trimmed V and J ends, which lost 6 bases and 0 bases, there was a span of 11 bases. This CDR3 comprises 15 residues. Germline V gene lookup returns CDR1 MNHEY and CDR2 SVGAGI. The CDR3 region has the DNA TGTGCCAGCAGACTGACAGCTGCAACTAATGAAAAACTGTTTTTT. Amino acid sequence: CASRLTAATNEKLFF.

The chain uses TRBV10-3 and TRBJ2-2; TRBD2 aligns across 10 bases. Germline CDR1 reads ENHRY; CDR2 reads SYGVKD. V shed 10 bases and J 7 bases; nucleotides not matched to a gene: 12. The CDR3 spans 15 residues. The CDR3 loop reads CATRPSGGASGELFF. The CDR3 nucleotides are TGTGCCACCCGTCCCAGCGGGGGGGCGAGCGGGGAGCTGTTTTTT.

The V and J genes are TRBV5-8 and TRBJ1-1, with a possible D match to TRBD1 (5 bases). Trimming shortened V by 0 bases and J by 6 bases, and 18 bases separated the two germline ends. The CDR3 runs to 16 residues. CDR1 is SGHTS and CDR2 is YDEGEE in the germline V gene. The CDR3 DNA sequence: TGTGCCAGCAGCTTGGCCCTAGGGGTACCGTCGTCTGAAGCTTTCTTT. This translates into CASSLALGVPSSEAFF.

The chain joins TRBV19 to TRBJ2-7; 7 nucleotides line up with TRBD1. V trimming: 6 bases; J trimming: 4 bases; junction bases outside the gene matches: 6. From germline, CDR1 is LNHDA and CDR2 SQIVND (reference sequence). The CDR3 is 13 amino acids. The CDR3 DNA reads as TGTGCCAGTAGCCCCGGGACAGTGTACGAGCAGTACTTC. Residues: CASSPGTVYEQYF.

The J gene is TRBJ2-2, the V gene TRBV15; TRBD2 is a possible D gene (6 bases). Germline V gene lookup returns CDR1 LNHNV and CDR2 YYDKDF (reference sequence). The CDR3 is 17 amino acids. Trimming took 3 bases from V and 6 from J, leaving 20 bases between them. The CDR3 region is CATSRPGTFVEAGELFF. Here the CDR3 DNA reads TGTGCCACCAGCAGGCCCGGGACTTTCGTTGAGGCCGGGGAGCTGTTTTTT.